The T cell receptor (beta chain) under discussion was sequenced for a study of T cell responses to AZD1222 COVID-19 vaccine. Regarding the study as a whole: Spike-specific TCR breadth rose after two AZD1222 doses, and depth rose as well. The sample set comprised mostly white British donors with more females, and clonal diversity was possibly underestimated. Unmutated variant regions are reportedly the target of nearly half of TCRs that are spike-specific.

Pooling of second doses given at about 4 or about 12 weeks was done. Here immunoSEQ multiplex PCR was the method, and the copy in TCRdb shows in-frame clones only, minus some. The table lists more than 85,000 clones, less than 85% of them singletons. With V trimmed by 4 bases and J by 10 bases, 7 bases remained unmatched. CDR3 length: 14 amino acids. Germline V gives CDR1 SGHNT, CDR2 YYREEE (reference sequence). As to this clone: Its target is not known.

This sequence was found in an adult who received the AZD1222 COVID-19 vaccine. The chain couples TRBV5-4 to TRBJ1-6; 8 bases agree with TRBD1. The sample here was peripheral blood, taken 28 days after the second AZD1222 dose. The CDR3: CASSLDRVKSPLHF. CDR3 nucleotide sequence: TGTGCCAGCAGCCTGGACAGGGTGAAGTCACCCCTCCACTTT.